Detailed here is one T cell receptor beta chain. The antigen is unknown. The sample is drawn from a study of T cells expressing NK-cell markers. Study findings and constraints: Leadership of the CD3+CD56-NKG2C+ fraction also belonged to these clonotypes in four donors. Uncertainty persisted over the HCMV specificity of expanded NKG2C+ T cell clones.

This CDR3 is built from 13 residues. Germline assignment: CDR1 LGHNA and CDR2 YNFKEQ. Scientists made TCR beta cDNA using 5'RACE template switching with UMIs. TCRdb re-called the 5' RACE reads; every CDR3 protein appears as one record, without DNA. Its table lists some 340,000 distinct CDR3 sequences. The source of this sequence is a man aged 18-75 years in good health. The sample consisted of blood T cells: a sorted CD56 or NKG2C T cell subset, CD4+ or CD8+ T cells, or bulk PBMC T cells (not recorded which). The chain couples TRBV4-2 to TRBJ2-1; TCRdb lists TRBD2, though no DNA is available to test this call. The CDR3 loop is CASSLPSGNEQFF.